This T cell receptor beta chain was found in a study of cytomegalovirus exposure and HLA in healthy donors. Findings and caveats of the study: Fewer than 20,000 TCR beta sequences were associated with HLA alleles at 0.05 false discovery rate in a later analysis. Across donors, most TCRs were seen rarely, yet some public ones were widespread. Later analysis placed DRB1 highest and HLA-C lowest in TCR association rates, which differed by HLA locus. Later analysis reportedly placed an Asian-associated ancestry cluster below the roughly 680-donor mean in N-insertions.

A multiplex PCR was run with 60 Vbeta primers and 13 Jbeta primers. The table came from immunoSEQ multiplex PCR; TCRdb's copy has only in-frame clones and leaves some out. The repertoire holds about 130,000 clones, with about three quarters as singletons. Concerning this clone itself: Its specificity is unknown.

CDR3 length: 15 amino acids. The V segment lost 4 bases and the J segment 0 bases; nucleotides outside the gene matches: 0. Germline CDR1 reads LNHDA; CDR2 reads SQIVND (reference sequence). The sequencing input was PBMCs. This receptor was obtained from a male donor in good health and CMV-seronegative. The rearrangement joins TRBV19 to TRBJ2-6; TRBD1 matches 7 bases. CDR3: CASSRQGSGANVLTF. CDR3 in DNA: TGTGCCAGTAGTAGACAGGGCTCTGGGGCCAACGTCCTGACTTTC.